What follows are 6 T cell receptor beta chains derived from one specimen sequenced in a study of cytomegalovirus exposure and HLA in healthy donors. Profiled with immunoSEQ multiplex PCR; TCRdb holds only in-frame clones, not every one. The sample records under 200,000 clones, approximately 96% being singletons. The sample was PBMCs. The receptors were sampled from a young woman in good health and CMV-seronegative.

This chain links TRBV7-2 with TRBJ2-5; tentatively, D is TRBD2 (6 bases). The germline CDR1 and CDR2 sequences are SGHTA and FQGNSA. The CDR3 contains 11 residues. With 6 bases removed from V and 5 bases from J, the gap between germline ends came to 7 bases. In DNA, the CDR3 is TGTGCCAGCAGTGGGAGGGAGACCCAGTACTTC. Translating gives CASSGRETQYF.

The chain combines TRBV6-5 with TRBJ1-2; TRBD1 might be the D (6 bases). Trimming removed 4 bases from V and 8 bases from J, with 11 bases in between. The CDR3 is made up of 12 amino acids. The germline gives CDR1 MNHEY, CDR2 SVGAGI. CDR3 region: CASSFNRVGYTF. The CDR3 DNA reads TGTGCCAGCAGTTTCAACAGGGTAGGCTACACCTTC.

The CDR3 loop reads CASSYLPGQRNTEAFF. CDR3 in DNA: TGTGCCAGCAGTTACCTCCCGGGACAGAGGAACACTGAAGCTTTCTTT. The rearrangement uses TRBV6-5 and TRBJ1-1, with 7 bases matching TRBD1. The CDR3 length is 16 residues. V shed 2 bases and J 1 base; nucleotides not matched to a gene: 7. The germline CDR1 and CDR2 sequences are MNHEY and SVGAGI.

V gene TRBV7-9 combines with J gene TRBJ2-7; 12 positions match TRBD2. Unmatched junction bases numbered 7, after V lost 2 bases and J lost 2 bases. From germline, CDR1 is SEHNR and CDR2 FQNEAQ (reference sequence). CDR3 length: 17 amino acids. The CDR3, as DNA: TGTGCCAGCAGCTTACCCCTAGCGGGGGGGAGCGCCTACGAGCAGTACTTC. Translated, it gives CASSLPLAGGSAYEQYF.

J is TRBJ1-2 and V is TRBV18; 7 nucleotides agree with TRBD1. The J segment lost 4 bases and the V segment lost 2 bases, leaving 10 bases of the junction unmatched. The CDR3 spans 16 residues. Germline values: CDR1 KGHSH, CDR2 LQKENI. The CDR3 loop reads CASSPILGQDTYGYTF. CDR3 in DNA: TGTGCCAGCTCACCAATATTAGGACAGGATACCTATGGCTACACCTTC. Full variable domain (remainder filled in from reference TRBV18 and TRBJ1-2): NAGVMQNPRHLVRRRGQEARLRCSPMKGHSHVYWYRQLPEEGLKFMVYLQKENIIDESGMPKERFSAEFPKEGPSILRIQQVVRGDSAAYFCASSPILGQDTYGYTFGSGTRLTVV.

This chain joins TRBV2 and TRBJ2-2, with 10 bases fitting TRBD1. This CDR3 contains 13 residues. Germline values: CDR1 SNHLY, CDR2 FYNNEI. J lost 8 bases, V lost 9 bases, and 6 bases had no gene match. The CDR3 loop is CASLDRGLGELFF. CDR3 DNA sequence: TGTGCCAGTCTCGACAGGGGGCTAGGGGAGCTGTTTTTT.